A single sample gave rise to the 25 T cell receptor beta chains below, sequenced in a study of cytomegalovirus exposure and HLA in healthy donors. A multiplex PCR was run with 60 Vbeta primers and 13 Jbeta primers. TCRdb's copy holds only in-frame clones and misses some; the assay was immunoSEQ multiplex PCR. The table has 180,000 or so clones, approximately 83% seen once; the top ten hold almost 9.5%. The sample comprised PBMCs. Receptors originate from a man between 18 and 29 years old in good health and CMV-seropositive.

CDR3 in amino acids: CASSQNQGRQYEQYF. The CDR3 region has the DNA TGTGCCAGCTCGCAAAATCAGGGCCGACAATACGAGCAGTACTTC. The chain is built from TRBV18 and TRBJ2-7, with D possibly TRBD1 on 5 matching bases. CDR1 and CDR2 (germline): KGHSH, LQKENI. V was clipped by 6 bases and J by 4 bases, with 19 bases between them. This CDR3 region has 15 residues.

V and J are TRBV7-6 and TRBJ1-5; D is possibly TRBD1 (6 bases). The CDR3 sequence is 19 residues long. Germline V CDR1 and CDR2: SGHVS, FNYEAQ. V dropped 0 bases and J dropped 0 bases, with 18 bases sitting between them. Written as DNA, the CDR3 is TGTGCCAGCAGCTTAGCGTGGGGGGGAGAGGACAGTAGCAATCAGCCCCAGCATTTT. Protein product: CASSLAWGGEDSSNQPQHF.

In nucleotides, the CDR3 is TGTGCCTGGGCTCTCGCAGGGGACTACACAGATACGCAGTATTTT. Translated: CAWALAGDYTDTQYF. The chain employs TRBV30 and TRBJ2-3, with D possibly matching TRBD2 (7 bases). The V and J ends lost 5 bases and 2 bases respectively, with 17 bases between them. Germline assignment: CDR1 GTSNPN and CDR2 SVGIG (reference sequence). This CDR3 contains 15 residues.

This clone was counted between two and nine times. This chain connects TRBV4-3 to TRBJ1-4; a possible D gene is TRBD1 (6 bases). V lost 1 base to trimming and J lost 0 bases, with 12 bases between them. Germline V gene lookup returns CDR1 LGHNA and CDR2 YSLEER. This CDR3 region has 17 residues. The CDR3 DNA reads TGCGCCAGCAGCCAAGCCCAATACAGGGCAACTAATGAAAAACTGTTTTTT. Translating it yields CASSQAQYRATNEKLFF.

This chain links TRBV5-4 with TRBJ2-5, with D hard to call. The end of the DNA fits TRBJ2-7 better, so the J call may be wrong. The CDR3 spans 14 residues. Germline CDR1 SGHNT, CDR2 YYREEE (reference sequence). The CDR3, as DNA: TGTGCCAGCAGCTTAGTTGGTAGCCTCAACGAGCAGTACTTC. It specifies CASSLVGSLNEQYF.

The chain combines TRBV19 with TRBJ2-2; 7 positions agree with TRBD1. CDR3 length: 15 amino acids. Germline V gene sequence: CDR1 LNHDA, CDR2 SQIVND (reference sequence). After removal of 6 bases from V and 5 bases from J, the junction contained 9 bases not matched to a gene. The CDR3 region has the DNA TGTGCCAGTAGCCTACAGGGGATAAGGACCGGGGAGCTGTTTTTT. Translation: CASSLQGIRTGELFF.

The rearrangement joins TRBV4-1 to TRBJ1-5; 7 bases are a match to TRBD1. The CDR3 is 15 amino acids. Germline V gene lookup returns CDR1 MGHRA and CDR2 YSYEKL. With V trimmed by 0 bases and J by 6 bases, 5 bases remained unmatched. The CDR3, as DNA: TGCGCCAGCAGCCAAGAAACAGGGGTAGGTCAGCCCCAGCATTTT. It codes for CASSQETGVGQPQHF.

The sample holds a few counts of this clone. The chain recombines TRBV6-5 with TRBJ2-7; D possibly corresponds to TRBD1 (6 bases). Germline loops: CDR1 MNHEY, CDR2 SVGAGI. The CDR3 contains 14 residues. The germline V and J ends were trimmed by 5 bases and 0 bases, with 11 bases remaining between them. In nucleotides, the CDR3 is TGTGCCAGCAGTCCGATCAGGGGCTCCTACGAGCAGTACTTC. Protein: CASSPIRGSYEQYF.

The V and J genes are TRBV6-1 and TRBJ2-2, with unresolved D. The germline CDR1 and CDR2 sequences are MNHNS and SASEGT. V lost 5 bases to trimming and J lost 0 bases, with 7 bases between them. The CDR3 spans 14 residues. The CDR3 spells CASSITSNTGELFF. The DNA of the CDR3 is TGTGCCAGCAGTATCACTTCGAACACCGGGGAGCTGTTTTTT.

J is TRBJ2-3 and V is TRBV29-1; TRBD2 matches 9 bases. Trimming removed 7 bases from V and 2 bases from J; junction bases left unmatched: 10. The V gene's germline CDR1 is SQVTM and CDR2 ANQGSEA. The CDR3 runs to 15 residues. CDR3 residues: CSARGAGGYTDTQYF. The CDR3 bases are TGCAGCGCCCGCGGGGCGGGGGGGTACACAGATACGCAGTATTTT.

The chain couples TRBV5-4 to TRBJ2-7, with a weak D call TRBD1 (6 bases). Germline CDR1 and CDR2: SGHNT and YYREEE (reference sequence). V was pared by 4 bases and J by 3 bases, with 20 bases between. The CDR3 loop spans 16 amino acids. CDR3 in DNA: TGTGCCAGCAGCCTGCCCGGACAGACCGAAAACTACGAGCAGTACTTC. This encodes CASSLPGQTENYEQYF.

This sequence joins TRBV6-1 and TRBJ1-5; 9 nucleotides line up with TRBD1. Trimming took 4 bases from V and 7 from J; bases not matched to a gene: 2. CDR1 is MNHNS, CDR2 SASEGT, per germline. This CDR3 region has 13 residues. CDR3 sequence: CASSAGQGQPQHF. CDR3 DNA sequence: TGTGCCAGCAGTGCAGGACAGGGGCAGCCCCAGCATTTT.

The genes are TRBV30 and TRBJ2-3, with a tentative D call TRBD2 (6 bases). The V end was cut by 8 bases, the J end by 5 bases, with 23 bases between. The germline V gene has CDR1 GTSNPN and CDR2 SVGIG (reference sequence). CDR3 length: 15 residues. DNA for the CDR3: TGTGCCGGCCAACTACGGGGACTGGGCGTAGATACGCAGTATTTT. As protein: CAGQLRGLGVDTQYF.

This sequence joins TRBV5-1 and TRBJ2-7; 7 nucleotides align to TRBD1. CDR1 SGHRS and CDR2 YFSETQ come from the germline V gene. This CDR3 has 14 amino acids. The V segment lost 4 bases and the J segment 0 bases; nucleotides outside the gene matches: 4. Here the CDR3 reads CASSAWDSSYEQYF. CDR3 nucleotides: TGCGCCAGCAGCGCTTGGGACAGCTCCTACGAGCAGTACTTC.

V and J are TRBV28 and TRBJ2-3; possible D gene TRBD1, 6 bases. The CDR3 length is 15 residues. Germline CDR1 reads MDHEN; CDR2 reads SYDVKM. The germline V and J ends were trimmed by 5 bases and 1 base, with 13 bases remaining between them. The CDR3 here is CASSLVGAGTDTQYF. As DNA, the CDR3 is TGTGCCAGCAGTCTAGTGGGGGCGGGCACAGATACGCAGTATTTT.

V and J are TRBV5-8 and TRBJ1-5, with D maybe TRBD1 (5 bases). This CDR3 is 17 amino acids long. Looked up from germline, CDR1 is SGHTS and CDR2 is YDEGEE. Deletions cut 0 bases from V and 3 bases from J, with 16 bases between. The chain's CDR3 is CASSLGPGLPYNQPQHF. The CDR3 bases are TGTGCCAGCAGCTTGGGGCCAGGGCTTCCCTACAATCAGCCCCAGCATTTT.

This clone came up a few times. The rearrangement uses TRBV10-3 and TRBJ1-1; 7 nucleotides agree with TRBD1. Germline assignment: CDR1 ENHRY and CDR2 SYGVKD. The J segment lost 5 bases and the V segment lost 11 bases, leaving 11 bases of the junction unmatched. The CDR3 sequence is 13 residues long. The CDR3 DNA reads TGTGCCGGCCAGGCAGGGGGTGATACTGAAGCTTTCTTT. Translated, it gives CAGQAGGDTEAFF.

This chain links TRBV27 with TRBJ2-2, with a possible D match to TRBD2 (5 bases). V was cut by 2 bases and J by 1 base, with 11 bases left in between. CDR3 size: 16 residues. Germline V gene sequence: CDR1 MNHEY, CDR2 SMNVEV (reference sequence). CDR3 sequence: CASSLAPSQNTGELFF. CDR3 sequence (DNA): TGTGCCAGCAGTTTAGCGCCTAGCCAGAACACCGGGGAGCTGTTTTTT.

The genes are TRBV30 and TRBJ1-5, with 9 bases that match TRBD1. The CDR3 spans 17 residues. With 2 bases clipped from V and 6 bases from J, the junction kept 14 bases outside the gene matches. The germline gives CDR1 GTSNPN, CDR2 SVGIG (reference sequence). CDR3 coding DNA: TGTGCCTGGAGTTTGGACAGGGGAAAGCCCACCAGTCAGCCCCAGCATTTT. Protein product: CAWSLDRGKPTSQPQHF.

Comment on this clone: The germline gene is not matched at one end of the junction; a read error may be the cause. The chain is built from TRBV2 and TRBJ2-3; 12 nucleotides line up with TRBD2. CDR3 length: 14 residues. CDR1 and CDR2 from the germline V gene are SNHLY and FYNNEI. CDR3 sequence: CASSFRLAGGPDKF. In DNA, the CDR3 is TGTGCCAGCAGCTTTCGGCTAGCGGGGGGGCCGGATAAGTTT.

This clone was seen just once. The J gene is TRBJ1-1, the V gene TRBV6-6; D is uncertain. This CDR3 is built from 14 residues. V was shortened by 2 bases and J by 6 bases, with 13 bases between the two germline ends. Germline assignment: CDR1 MNHNY and CDR2 SVGAGI (reference sequence). CDR3 nucleotide sequence: TGTGCCAGCAGTTACGGTCCTCGGGAACCTGAAGCTTTCTTT. It is translated as CASSYGPREPEAFF.

The chain employs TRBV5-1 and TRBJ1-1; 11 bases match TRBD1. Germline CDR1 SGHRS, CDR2 YFSETQ. V was pared by 6 bases and J by 1 base, with 5 bases of the junction left unmatched. The CDR3 is 15 amino acids. The CDR3 region is CASTRTGGANTEAFF. The DNA for the CDR3 is TGCGCCAGCACCCGGACAGGGGGCGCGAACACTGAAGCTTTCTTT.

This chain links TRBV5-1 with TRBJ1-1, with no clear D. The CDR3 is 16 amino acids. V lost 3 bases to trimming and J lost 6 bases, with 21 bases between them. Germline V gene data show CDR1 as SGHRS and CDR2 as YFSETQ. The CDR3 reads CASSSPPRVGRSEAFF. The CDR3 DNA follows: TGCGCCAGCAGCTCACCCCCGAGGGTCGGGAGATCTGAAGCTTTCTTT. Full variable domain (missing parts from reference TRBV5-1 and TRBJ1-1): KAGVTQTPRYLIKTRGQQVTLSCSPISGHRSVSWYQQTPGQGLQFLFEYFSETQRNKGNFPGRFSGRQFSNSRSEMNVSTLELGDSALYLCASSSPPRVGRSEAFFGQGTRLTVV.

The gene calls are TRBV25-1 and TRBJ2-5, with 9 bases matching TRBD2. The junction had 9 bases not matched to a gene; V was cut back by 1 base and J by 9 bases. The CDR3 runs to 15 residues. Germline assignment: CDR1 MGHDK and CDR2 SYGVNS. Written as DNA, the CDR3 is TGTGCCAGCAGTGAATTTGCGGGGGGGGGCTCCCCCCAGTACTTC. As protein: CASSEFAGGGSPQYF.

V is TRBV7-8 and J is TRBJ2-2; TRBD1 agrees at 9 bases. Germline V gene data show CDR1 as SGHVS and CDR2 as FQNEAQ. The CDR3 is 16 residues long. The ends lost 2 bases at V and 4 bases at J; junction bases unmatched: 5. The CDR3 loop reads CASSLRTGAGTGELFF. The CDR3 region has the DNA TGTGCCAGCAGCTTAAGGACAGGGGCTGGCACCGGGGAGCTGTTTTTT.